The 6 T cell receptor beta chains listed next were all sequenced from one sample in a study of PD-1 blockade in classical Hodgkin lymphoma. Every single patient, without exception, relapsed after autologous stem cell transplantation, and brentuximab vedotin exposure varied. The data were produced by immunoSEQ multiplex PCR, yet TCRdb's version contains in-frame clones alone and is incomplete. Here the sample spans 25,000 to 35,000 clones, over 70% being singletons. This sample comprised peripheral blood mononuclear cells (PBMCs), obtained before the second cycle of nivolumab. These receptors were taken from a human donor with classical Hodgkin lymphoma.

The chain joins TRBV28 to TRBJ2-5; no clear D gene. The CDR3 loop spans 12 amino acids. With 2 bases removed from V and 7 bases from J, the gap between germline ends came to 8 bases. The V gene's germline CDR1 is MDHEN and CDR2 SYDVKM. The CDR3 sequence: CASSLSEATQYF. The DNA of the CDR3 is TGTGCCAGCAGTTTAAGCGAAGCGACCCAGTACTTC. Full variable domain (remainder filled in from reference TRBV28 and TRBJ2-5): DVKVTQSSRYLVKRTGEKVFLECVQDMDHENMFWYRQDPGLGLRLIYFSYDVKMKEKGDIPEGYSVSREKKERFSLILESASTNQTSMYLCASSLSEATQYFGPGTRLLVL.

The gene calls are TRBV7-9 and TRBJ1-2; D unclear. Germline V lookup: CDR1 SEHNR, CDR2 FQNEAQ (reference sequence). Trimming removed 1 base from V and 2 bases from J, with 8 bases in between. The CDR3 is made up of 14 amino acids. This CDR3 is CASSLVGGNYGYTF. DNA of the CDR3: TGTGCCAGCAGCTTAGTCGGCGGGAACTATGGCTACACCTTC.

This chain joins TRBV2 and TRBJ2-3; D tentatively fits TRBD1 or TRBD2 (5 bases each). Germline V gives CDR1 SNHLY, CDR2 FYNNEI. This CDR3 spans 14 amino acids. Trimming removed 4 bases from V and 4 bases from J, with 12 bases in between. CDR3 DNA sequence: TGTGCCAGCAGTGTAAAGCAGGGAGCAGATACGCAGTATTTT. Amino acid sequence: CASSVKQGADTQYF.

The chain combines TRBV29-1 with TRBJ1-2, with 9 bases aligning to TRBD1. Trimming removed 6 bases from V and 4 bases from J; junction bases left unmatched: 15. The germline V gene encodes CDR1 SQVTM and CDR2 ANQGSEA. This CDR3 region has 16 residues. CDR3 sequence reads: CSVETGTGLGRYGYTF. As DNA, the CDR3 is TGCAGCGTGGAGACCGGGACAGGGCTAGGGCGCTATGGCTACACCTTC.

This clone was observed a few times. This chain links TRBV19 with TRBJ1-5; 12 bases agree with TRBD1. The CDR3 extends over 18 amino acids. Losses at the gene ends were 3 bases for V and 5 bases for J; bases not matched to a gene: 11. Germline V CDR1 and CDR2: LNHDA, SQIVND (reference sequence). The CDR3 loop is CASSIWGTGGGFDQPQHF. The CDR3 coding sequence is TGTGCCAGTAGTATTTGGGGGACAGGGGGCGGGTTTGATCAGCCCCAGCATTTT.

This chain links TRBV18 with TRBJ2-2; D possibly corresponds to TRBD1 (5 bases). V gave up 1 base and J gave up 6 bases, with 12 bases separating them. CDR3 length: 15 amino acids. Germline V gene data show CDR1 as KGHSH and CDR2 as LQKENI. The CDR3 loop is CASSPQQGRAGELFF. The CDR3 DNA follows: TGTGCCAGCTCACCACAGCAGGGTCGAGCCGGGGAGCTGTTTTTT.